The present entry profiles one T cell receptor beta chain with its context. What it recognizes is unknown. The germline V gene encodes CDR1 LNHNV and CDR2 YYDKDF (reference sequence). The CDR3 covers 15 residues. V was shortened by 2 bases and J by 7 bases, with 14 bases between the two germline ends. Breast cancer patients provided tissue from their axillary draining lymph nodes. These data are taken from a study of breast tumors, draining lymph nodes, adjacent tissues. Study conclusions and caveats: Tumor TCR diversity was below lymph nodes but above nontumor tissue. That most tumor T cells come from lymph nodes remained unproven.

TCRdb independently ran MiXCR on the multiplex PCR reads; one entry per CDR3 protein. The top ten hold 3% to 4% of the sample, which has around 250,000 distinct CDR3 sequences, less than 45% seen once. The chain recombines TRBV15 with TRBJ1-4; tentative D call: TRBD1 (6 bases). The TCR was taken from a female donor with breast cancer. Some clones in this sample may be carry-over from other donors' samples. Material: axillary lymph node tissue. The CDR3 protein is CATSRTGALSEKLFF. The CDR3, as DNA: TGTGCCACCAGCAGAACGGGGGCTCTGAGTGAAAAACTGTTTTTT.